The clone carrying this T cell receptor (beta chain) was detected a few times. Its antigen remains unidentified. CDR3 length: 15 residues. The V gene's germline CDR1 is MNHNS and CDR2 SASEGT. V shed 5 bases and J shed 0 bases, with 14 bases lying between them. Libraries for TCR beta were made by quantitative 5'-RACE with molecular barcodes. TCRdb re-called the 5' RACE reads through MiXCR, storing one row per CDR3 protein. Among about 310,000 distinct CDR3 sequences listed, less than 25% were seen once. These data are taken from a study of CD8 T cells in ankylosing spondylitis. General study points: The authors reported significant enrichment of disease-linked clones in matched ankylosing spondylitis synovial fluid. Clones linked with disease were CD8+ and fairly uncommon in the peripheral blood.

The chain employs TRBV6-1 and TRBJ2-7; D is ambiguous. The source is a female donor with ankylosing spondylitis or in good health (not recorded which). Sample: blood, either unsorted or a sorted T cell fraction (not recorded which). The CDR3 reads CASSRPTPSSYEQYF. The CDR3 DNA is TGTGCCAGCAGTCGACCCACACCGAGCTCCTACGAGCAGTACTTC.